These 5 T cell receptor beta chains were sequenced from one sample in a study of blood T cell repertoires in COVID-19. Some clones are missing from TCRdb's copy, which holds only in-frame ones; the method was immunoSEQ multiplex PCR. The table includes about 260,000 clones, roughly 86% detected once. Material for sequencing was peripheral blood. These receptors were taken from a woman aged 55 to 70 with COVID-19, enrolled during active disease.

Here the CDR3 reads CASSLSRTGLVGYGYTF. The CDR3 DNA sequence: TGTGCCAGCAGTTTGAGCCGGACAGGGCTTGTCGGCTATGGCTACACCTTC. The chain uses TRBV6-2 or TRBV6-3 and TRBJ1-2; 8 positions match TRBD1. Germline CDR1 and CDR2: MNHEY and SVGEGT. The CDR3 contains 17 residues. With 4 bases clipped from V and 4 bases from J, the junction kept 14 bases outside the gene matches.

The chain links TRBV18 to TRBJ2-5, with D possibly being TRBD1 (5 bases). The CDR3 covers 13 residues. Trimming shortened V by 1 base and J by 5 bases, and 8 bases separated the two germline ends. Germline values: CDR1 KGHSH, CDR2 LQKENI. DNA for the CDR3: TGTGCCAGCTCACCACACCCAGGGGAGACCCAGTACTTC. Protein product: CASSPHPGETQYF.

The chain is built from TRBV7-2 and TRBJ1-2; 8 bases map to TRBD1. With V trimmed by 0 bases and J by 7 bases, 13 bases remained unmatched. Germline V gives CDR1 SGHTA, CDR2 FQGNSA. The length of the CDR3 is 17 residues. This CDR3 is CASSLAGTGEWRSGYTF. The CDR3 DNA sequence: TGTGCCAGCAGCTTAGCCGGGACAGGAGAATGGAGATCTGGCTACACCTTC.

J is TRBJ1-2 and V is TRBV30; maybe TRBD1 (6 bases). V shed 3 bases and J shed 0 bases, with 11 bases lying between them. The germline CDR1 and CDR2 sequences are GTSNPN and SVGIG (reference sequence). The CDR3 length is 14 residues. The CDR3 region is CAWSLGHTNYGYTF. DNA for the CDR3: TGTGCCTGGAGCCTGGGACATACTAACTATGGCTACACCTTC.

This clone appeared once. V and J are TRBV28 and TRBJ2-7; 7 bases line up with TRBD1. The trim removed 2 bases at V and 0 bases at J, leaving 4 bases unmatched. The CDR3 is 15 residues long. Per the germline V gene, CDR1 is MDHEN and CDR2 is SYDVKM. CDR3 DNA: TGTGCCAGCAGTTTACCCGGGACAGTCTCCTACGAGCAGTACTTC. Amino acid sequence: CASSLPGTVSYEQYF.